This T cell receptor beta chain was recovered during a study of cytomegalovirus exposure and HLA in healthy donors. General study points: That first-cohort TCR clusters tended to co-occur in the approximately 110 validation repertoires was found in a later analysis. Most TCR sequences were uncommon, yet certain public TCRs appeared in many donors.

Trimming pared 0 bases from V and 5 bases from J, leaving 10 bases between. The CDR3 contains 13 residues. Looked up from germline, CDR1 is SQVTM and CDR2 is ANQGSEA. Clones were sequenced by immunoSEQ multiplex PCR, and TCRdb holds only the in-frame ones, with some missing. Found here are around 130,000 clones, under 90% of them singletons; the top ten hold 3% to 4%. As regards this clone: Antigen: not known.

The TCR sequence derives from a man aged 25 to 40 in good health and CMV-seronegative. The chain uses TRBV29-1 and TRBJ2-5; perhaps TRBD1 as D (6 bases). Sequenced: PBMCs. CDR3 DNA sequence: TGCAGCGTTGAAGACAGGGGCGGGGAGACCCAGTACTTC. As protein: CSVEDRGGETQYF.